The rows below give T cell receptor beta chains drawn from one sample of a study of neoadjuvant anti-PD-1 for oral cavity cancer. TCRdb's table, derived via immunoSEQ multiplex PCR, lists solely in-frame clones and lacks some. The sample yields over 60,000 clones, roughly nine tenths seen once. Sample: PBMCs, taken after nivolumab (anti-PD-1) treatment. The receptors shown here come from a person aged 35-80 years with oral cavity squamous cell carcinoma. Both conserved end residues are part of each CDR3. Fields, in order: clone size, V gene, D gene, J gene, CDR3 DNA, CDR3 protein. A D gene is named only where the DNA matches it firmly. Size values are once, few and many counts, or a class for expanded clones, and some rows have none.

-	TRBV4-1	TRBD1	TRBJ2-4	TGCGCCAGCAGCCAACGGCAGGGGGAAGGCAAAAACATTCAGTACTTC	CASSQRQGEGKNIQYF
-	TRBV16	-	TRBJ1-1	TGTGCCAGCAGCCAATGGGGCCCGGGGGACACTGAAGCTTTCTTT	CASSQWGPGDTEAFF
-	TRBV7-7	-	TRBJ1-5	TGTGCTAGCAGCTTAGCGCGGGATCAGCCCCAGCATTTT	CASSLARDQPQHF
-	TRBV11-3	-	TRBJ2-7	TGTGCCAGCATGAGAACTAGGTCTTCCAGTGAGCAGTACTTC	CASMRTRSSSEQYF
-	TRBV2	-	TRBJ2-7	TGTGCCAGCCTCGTTCGTGGCAGGTGGTTAGGATACGAGCAGTACTTC	CASLVRGRWLGYEQYF
-	TRBV10-3	TRBD1	TRBJ1-4	TGTGCCATCAGTTCGGGACAGGAGACTGAAAAACTGTTTTTT	CAISSGQETEKLFF
-	TRBV5-1	-	TRBJ1-4	TGCGCCAGCAGCTTAGGAATATTCACAACTAATGAAAAACTGTTTTTT	CASSLGIFTTNEKLFF
-	TRBV6-5	-	TRBJ2-1	TGTGCCAGCAGTTACTTTTGGGACCAGCGTGGGGAGCAGTTCTTC	CASSYFWDQRGEQFF
-	TRBV6-1	-	TRBJ2-5	TGTGCCAGCAGTGAAATTTCCCTAGCGATCGAAGAGACCCAGTACTTC	CASSEISLAIEETQYF
-	TRBV7-8	TRBD2	TRBJ2-7	TGTGCCAGCAGCGAAAGACGGGGGGGCTACGAGCAGTACTTC	CASSERRGGYEQYF
-	TRBV15	TRBD1	TRBJ1-1	TGTGCCACCCTAACGCAAACGACAGGGGAGGGCACTGAAGCTTTCTTT	CATLTQTTGEGTEAFF
-	TRBV5-6	-	TRBJ2-2	TGTGCCAGCAGCCAAATCCGCCTCAGGGAAAACACCGGGGAGCTGTTTTTT	CASSQIRLRENTGELFF
-	TRBV11-3	-	TRBJ2-3	TGTGCCAGCAGCACTAGTTGGGGCCGGGATGCAGATACGCAGTATTTT	CASSTSWGRDADTQYF
-	TRBV4-1	TRBD2	TRBJ2-1	TGCGCCAGCAGCCATTTGACTAGCGGCTCCAATGAGCAGTTCTTC	CASSHLTSGSNEQFF
-	TRBV4-1	-	TRBJ2-5	TGCGCCAGCAGCCAAGGGGCGGGAGAGACCCAGTACTTC	CASSQGAGETQYF
few	TRBV10-2	TRBD2	TRBJ2-7	TGCGCCAGCAGAAGGACTAGCGGATACGAGCAGTACTTC	CASRRTSGYEQYF
-	TRBV7-9	TRBD2	TRBJ2-1	TGTGCCAGCAGCTATAGTAGCGGGGCGGTCAATGAGCAGTTCTTC	CASSYSSGAVNEQFF
-	TRBV5-1	TRBD1	TRBJ1-2	TGCGCCAGCAGCGGTGGGACAGGCGGAGACTATGGCTACACCTTC	CASSGGTGGDYGYTF
-	TRBV19	-	TRBJ2-7	TGTGCCACCCAAACCGCTTGGGCCCAGGGAGCCGACGAGCAGTACTTC	CATQTAWAQGADEQYF
-	TRBV11-2	-	TRBJ2-3	TGTGCCAGCAGCTTGAACAGGGGCACAGATACGCAGTATTTT	CASSLNRGTDTQYF
-	TRBV2	-	TRBJ2-1	TGTGCCAGCGGGAGGGGGCAGCGTATGGAGTTCTTC	CASGRGQRMEFF
once	TRBV11-3	-	TRBJ1-1	TGTGCCAGCAGCTTCGGCCGTTACACTGAAGCTTTCTTT	CASSFGRYTEAFF
-	TRBV27	-	TRBJ1-1	TGTGCCAGCAGTTACCACTGGAGAGTGAACACTGAAGCTTTCTTT	CASSYHWRVNTEAFF
-	TRBV25-1	-	TRBJ1-6	TGTGCCAGCAGTGACCAGGGTCTACAGAATTCACCCCTCCACTTT	CASSDQGLQNSPLHF
-	TRBV5-4	-	TRBJ2-2	TGTGTAACGTGGGGCGTTAATAGCGGGGAGCTGTTTTTT	CVTWGVNSGELFF
once	TRBV6-1	-	TRBJ1-2	TGTGCCAGCAGTGAAAGGGGCTTCTATTCCGATGGCTACACCTTC	CASSERGFYSDGYTF
-	TRBV2	TRBD2	TRBJ2-7	TGTGCCAGCGGACGGACTAGCGGGATTCTAAACGAGCAGTACTTC	CASGRTSGILNEQYF
-	TRBV5-6	TRBD1	TRBJ1-1	TGTGCCAGCAGCGCCGGGACAGGGTGGCTCACTGAAGCTTTCTTT	CASSAGTGWLTEAFF
-	TRBV5-8	-	TRBJ1-4	TGTGCCAGCAGCTTGGAGCAGGGGTTACACGAAAAACTGTTTTTT	CASSLEQGLHEKLFF
-	TRBV4-1	-	TRBJ1-5	TGCGCCAGCAGCCCATCCCGTTGGCCGAGACTAAATCAGCCCCAGCATTTT	CASSPSRWPRLNQPQHF
-	TRBV30	-	TRBJ2-5	TGTGCCTGGAGTGTAATCCGGGGAGAGACCCAGTACTTC	CAWSVIRGETQYF
-	TRBV19	-	TRBJ1-5	TGTGCCAGTAGTATGGAGGGTGAAGCGCCCCAGCATTTT	CASSMEGEAPQHF
-	TRBV4-1	-	TRBJ1-5	TGCGCCAGCAGCCAAGATCTGACGCCGGGCCAGCCCCAGCATTTT	CASSQDLTPGQPQHF
-	TRBV19	-	TRBJ2-2	TGTGCCAGTACCGACCCCGGGGATGGAAGGGGAACGGGCGGGGAGCTGTTTTTT	CASTDPGDGRGTGGELFF
once	TRBV7-8	TRBD1	TRBJ1-2	TGTGCCAGCAGCATCAACAGGGGGCGCAACTATGGCTACACCTTC	CASSINRGRNYGYTF
-	TRBV11-2	TRBD2	TRBJ2-3	TGTGCCAGCAGCTCCGTACCGGGACTAGGGACAGATACGCAGTATTTT	CASSSVPGLGTDTQYF
-	TRBV7-9	TRBD2	TRBJ2-3	TGTGCCAGCAGCTCTAGCGGGAGAAGCACAGATACGCAGTATTTT	CASSSSGRSTDTQYF
-	TRBV4-1	-	TRBJ1-5	TGCGCCAGCAGCCAAGGGTCCTTTATTCGACAGGGCAATCAGCCCCAGCATTTT	CASSQGSFIRQGNQPQHF
once	TRBV4-1	-	TRBJ1-5	TGCGCCAGCAGCCAAGAAGTCGGACAGAACCTTCAGCCCCAGCATTTT	CASSQEVGQNLQPQHF
-	TRBV11-1	-	TRBJ1-3	TGTGCCAGCAGCTCGACTGGAGCGGGAAACACCATATATTTT	CASSSTGAGNTIYF
-	TRBV7-6	-	TRBJ2-3	TGTGCCAGCAGCAAGATACCCACCCCGCTCGATACGCAGTATTTT	CASSKIPTPLDTQYF
-	TRBV21-1	-	TRBJ1-5	TGTGCCAGCACCACTAGTAGGGACAATCAGCCCCAGCATTTT	CASTTSRDNQPQHF
-	TRBV5-1	TRBD2	TRBJ2-3	TGCGCCAGCAGCTTGGCGGAATCACCGGGACTAGCGGGTGGTAGCACAGATACGCAGTATTTT	CASSLAESPGLAGGSTDTQYF
-	TRBV28	-	TRBJ1-2	TGTGCCAGCAGTTTATGGGAGGACCTTAACTATGGCTACACCTTC	CASSLWEDLNYGYTF
-	TRBV5-1	-	TRBJ2-1	TGCGCCAGCAGCTTGAATGCAGGGAGCTCCTACAATGAGCAGTTCTTC	CASSLNAGSSYNEQFF
-	TRBV7-8	-	TRBJ2-1	TGTGCCAGTTCACGGGAACGAATATCCTACAATGAGCAGTTCTTC	CASSRERISYNEQFF